One and the same sample provided the 25 T cell receptor beta chains below, sequenced in a study of post-analysis software for immune sequencing data. cDNA libraries for TCR beta contained unique molecular identifiers. Each CDR3 protein is one row after TCRdb ran MiXCR on the PCR reads. The profile shows about 800,000 distinct CDR3 sequences, roughly 29% of them singletons. No cognate antigen is known for these TCRs. Study results and caveats: Four or five TRBV segments (TRBV5-6, TRBV5-1 and TRBV20-1 among them) occurred more frequently in patients than in controls.

The material sequenced was blood. All receptors derive from a girl under 18 with multiple sclerosis.

This clonotype turned up a few times. CDR3 sequence: CASSLPSPGELFF. In DNA form, the CDR3 reads TGTGCCAGCAGTTTACCTAGCCCCGGGGAGCTGTTTTTT. The V and J genes are TRBV27 and TRBJ2-2, with D maybe TRBD2 (5 bases). The V end lost 2 bases, the J end lost 6 bases, and 7 bases lay between the germline ends. This CDR3 region has 13 residues. Germline V gene sequence: CDR1 MNHEY, CDR2 SMNVEV (reference sequence).

The V gene is TRBV7-9, the J gene TRBJ1-4; D is undetermined. Trimming pared 5 bases from V and 3 bases from J, leaving 7 bases between. Per germline, CDR1 SEHNR and CDR2 FQNEAQ (reference sequence). The CDR3 extends over 13 amino acids. CDR3 coding DNA: TGTGCCAGCAGCGCTGGTGCTAATGAAAAACTGTTTTTT. This gives the protein CASSAGANEKLFF.

This clonotype was detected only a few times. The chain combines TRBV12-3 or TRBV12-4 with TRBJ2-7, with 7 bases lining up with TRBD2. The CDR3 runs 18 residues. After removal of 6 bases from V and 0 bases from J, the junction contained 17 bases not matched to a gene. The CDR3 loop reads CASSPDRGGLQSSYEQYF. As DNA, the CDR3 is TGTGCCAGCAGCCCCGACCGTGGGGGACTACAGAGCTCCTACGAGCAGTACTTC.

The rearrangement joins TRBV5-1 to TRBJ2-3; D is perhaps TRBD1 (5 bases). Germline CDR1 reads SGHRS; CDR2 reads YFSETQ. The V gene lost 2 bases and the J gene lost 3 bases, with 13 bases spanning the gap. The CDR3 spans 15 residues. CDR3 in DNA: TGCGCCAGCAGCTTAGGACAAGCTCGTACAGATACGCAGTATTTT. It codes for CASSLGQARTDTQYF.

The V call is TRBV9, the J call TRBJ2-5; either TRBD1 or TRBD2 may fit D (5 bases each). The germline V and J ends were trimmed by 4 bases and 5 bases, with 15 bases remaining between them. CDR1 is SGDLS, CDR2 YYNGEE, per germline. CDR3 length: 14 amino acids. The CDR3 sequence: CASSQGPRGETQYF. In DNA form, the CDR3 reads TGTGCCAGCAGCCAGGGACCTAGGGGCGAGACCCAGTACTTC.

The rearrangement joins TRBV6-5 to TRBJ2-5; D may match TRBD1 or TRBD2 (5 bases each). CDR1 is MNHEY, CDR2 SVGAGI, per germline. The CDR3 has 15 amino acids. V dropped 5 bases and J dropped 5 bases, with 18 bases sitting between them. The CDR3 loop is CASSPGISEGETQYF. Written as DNA, the CDR3 is TGTGCCAGCAGTCCAGGAATCTCAGAGGGGGAGACCCAGTACTTC.

The chain carries TRBV3-1 and TRBJ2-5, with 8 bases identical to TRBD2. V was pared by 2 bases and J by 3 bases, with 5 bases of the junction left unmatched. The CDR3 totals 15 residues. CDR1 is LGHDT, CDR2 YNNKEL, per germline (reference sequence). Here the CDR3 DNA reads TGTGCCAGCAGCCAATTGCGGCGGGGGGAAGAGACCCAGTACTTC. Amino acid sequence: CASSQLRRGEETQYF.

The CDR3 reads CASSLVAVGSYNEQFF. Here the CDR3 DNA reads TGCGCCAGCAGCTTGGTCGCGGTGGGGTCCTACAATGAGCAGTTCTTC. The V gene is TRBV5-1, the J gene TRBJ2-1; D remains ambiguous. There are 16 residues in the CDR3. Per the germline V gene, CDR1 is SGHRS and CDR2 is YFSETQ. V lost 0 bases, J lost 1 base, and 11 bases lay in between. The full variable domain, in which reference TRBV5-1 and TRBJ2-1 provide the parts outside the CDR3, is KAGVTQTPRYLIKTRGQQVTLSCSPISGHRSVSWYQQTPGQGLQFLFEYFSETQRNKGNFPGRFSGRQFSNSRSEMNVSTLELGDSALYLCASSLVAVGSYNEQFFGPGTRLTVL.

In regard to this clonotype: An end of the junction differs from the germline gene, which may be a read error. This rearrangement joins TRBV5-1 to TRBJ2-6, with D possibly matching TRBD2 (6 bases). The V gene's germline CDR1 is SGHRS and CDR2 YFSETQ. This CDR3 contains 17 residues. This CDR3 is CASSWRGQRAGANVPTF. The DNA of the CDR3 is TGCGCCAGCAGCTGGCGGGGCCAAAGGGCTGGGGCCAACGTCCCGACTTTC.

The rearrangement links TRBV15 to TRBJ2-4; D unresolved. Germline V gene data show CDR1 as LNHNV and CDR2 as YYDKDF (reference sequence). Between the trimmed V and J ends, which lost 2 bases and 5 bases, there was a span of 10 bases. CDR3 size: 14 residues. The CDR3 spells CATSRKRQENIQYF. Here the CDR3 DNA reads TGTGCCACCAGCAGAAAGAGGCAGGAAAACATTCAGTACTTC.

This clonotype was detected a few times. This chain uses TRBV2 with TRBJ2-1, with 7 bases lining up with TRBD1. This CDR3 has 12 residues. The germline V gene encodes CDR1 SNHLY and CDR2 FYNNEI. Losses at the gene ends were 6 bases for V and 9 bases for J; bases not matched to a gene: 5. The CDR3 nucleotides are TGTGCCAGCAGAGGGACAGTGGGTGAGCAGTTCTTC. Protein product: CASRGTVGEQFF.

This clonotype was recorded a few times. The chain has TRBV28 and TRBJ1-5; no reliable D call. Germline V gene data show CDR1 as MDHEN and CDR2 as SYDVKM. This CDR3 has 14 amino acids. Trimming stripped 1 base from V and 4 bases from J, with 8 bases between. The chain's CDR3 is CASSLLATNQPQHF. In DNA, the CDR3 is TGTGCCAGCAGTTTATTAGCAACAAATCAGCCCCAGCATTTT.

The V gene is TRBV20-1, the J gene TRBJ1-3; 10 bases match TRBD1. The CDR3 consists of 13 residues. J lost 2 bases, V lost 6 bases, and 1 base had no gene match. Germline loops: CDR1 DFQATT, CDR2 SNEGSKA (reference sequence). CDR3 sequence: CSADRGPGNTIYF. The CDR3, as DNA: TGCAGTGCCGACAGGGGGCCTGGAAACACCATATATTTT.

This sequence joins TRBV6-5 and TRBJ1-4; D ambiguous. CDR3 length: 15 residues. Trimming took 6 bases from V and 0 from J, leaving 11 bases between them. Germline V lookup: CDR1 MNHEY, CDR2 SVGAGI. CDR3 nucleotides: TGTGCCAGCAGCCCCGACTATGCAACTAATGAAAAACTGTTTTTT. This translates into CASSPDYATNEKLFF.

This clonotype was seen repeatedly, ten times or more. V gene TRBV7-2 combines with J gene TRBJ2-3, with 12 nucleotides matching TRBD2. Unmatched junction bases numbered 3, after V lost 4 bases and J lost 1 base. Germline V gene lookup returns CDR1 SGHTA and CDR2 FQGNSA. The CDR3 is made up of 16 amino acids. CDR3 bases: TGTGCCAGCAGCTATAGGACTAGCGGGGGCACAGATACGCAGTATTTT. Encoded protein: CASSYRTSGGTDTQYF.

The table lists this clonotype with a few counts. V gene TRBV5-1 combines with J gene TRBJ2-4, with D possibly matching TRBD1 (5 bases). V lost 0 bases to trimming and J lost 1 base, with 8 bases between them. There are 15 residues in the CDR3. CDR1 is SGHRS and CDR2 is YFSETQ in the germline V gene. CDR3 sequence reads: CASSLAGSAKNIQYF. As DNA, the CDR3 is TGCGCCAGCAGCTTGGCAGGGTCGGCCAAAAACATTCAGTACTTC.

V usage is TRBV7-7 and J usage is TRBJ2-1; D is possibly TRBD2 (5 bases). With the DNA end fitting TRBJ2-7 better, the J assignment may be wrong. The CDR3 has 18 residues. Germline V gene lookup returns CDR1 SSHAT and CDR2 FNYEAQ (reference sequence). CDR3 in amino acids: CASSLRASEARIDNEQYF. CDR3 nucleotides: TGTGCCAGCAGCTTAAGGGCGTCGGAGGCTAGAATCGACAATGAGCAGTACTTC.

This clonotype appeared a few times. The J gene is TRBJ1-1, the V gene TRBV20-1; no reliable D call. V lost 3 bases, J lost 6 bases, and 5 bases lay in between. The CDR3 is made up of 10 amino acids. Germline V gives CDR1 DFQATT, CDR2 SNEGSKA (reference sequence). This chain's CDR3 is CSARRPEAFF. For the CDR3, the DNA is TGCAGTGCTAGGAGGCCTGAAGCTTTCTTT.

This clonotype was detected a few times. The rearrangement links TRBV5-1 to TRBJ2-1; 12 bases map to TRBD2. The V segment lost 1 base and the J segment 0 bases; nucleotides outside the gene matches: 5. CDR1 and CDR2 from the germline V gene are SGHRS and YFSETQ. The length of the CDR3 is 18 residues. CDR3 DNA sequence: TGCGCCAGCAGCTTGTTTGCGACTAGCGGGGGCTCCTACAATGAGCAGTTCTTC. It encodes CASSLFATSGGSYNEQFF. Filled out from reference TRBV5-1 and TRBJ2-1, the complete variable domain reads KAGVTQTPRYLIKTRGQQVTLSCSPISGHRSVSWYQQTPGQGLQFLFEYFSETQRNKGNFPGRFSGRQFSNSRSEMNVSTLELGDSALYLCASSLFATSGGSYNEQFFGPGTRLTVL.

This clonotype was seen a handful of times. The chain links TRBV9 to TRBJ1-5; the D gene is possibly TRBD1 (6 bases). CDR1 is SGDLS, CDR2 YYNGEE, per germline. The CDR3 is 15 amino acids. V was shortened by 4 bases and J by 6 bases, with 17 bases between the two germline ends. This chain's CDR3 is CASSPGPGAGQPQHF. CDR3 DNA sequence: TGTGCCAGCAGCCCTGGTCCAGGGGCAGGTCAGCCCCAGCATTTT.

The rearrangement links TRBV24-1 to TRBJ1-5; TRBD1 agrees at 7 bases. Germline CDR1 KGHDR, CDR2 SFDVKD. V lost 4 bases, J lost 2 bases, and 13 bases stayed unmatched. The CDR3 runs to 18 residues. DNA for the CDR3: TGTGCCACCAGTGACTATGACAGGGTCTGGAAGGGCAATCAGCCCCAGCATTTT. This gives the protein CATSDYDRVWKGNQPQHF.

This clonotype was recorded at least ten times. V is TRBV7-8 and J is TRBJ2-7; D perhaps matches TRBD1 (5 bases). This CDR3 region has 14 residues. V gave up 8 bases and J gave up 3 bases, with 17 bases separating them. CDR1 and CDR2 from the germline V gene are SGHVS and FQNEAQ. CDR3 region: CASSPRTSSYEQYF. CDR3 coding DNA: TGTGCCAGCTCCCCGAGGACAAGCAGCTACGAGCAGTACTTC.

The chain is built from TRBV12-3 or TRBV12-4 and TRBJ2-7; D is undetermined. This CDR3 spans 12 amino acids. V lost 8 bases and J lost 2, with 10 bases in between. This CDR3 is CASRRTPYEQYF. The CDR3, as DNA: TGTGCCAGCCGACGCACCCCCTACGAGCAGTACTTC.

Many counts were recorded for this clonotype. The junction departs from germline at one end; a sequencing error may be responsible. The V call is TRBV5-1, the J call TRBJ2-5; TRBD1 matches 7 bases. This CDR3 has 14 amino acids. CDR1 is SGHRS, CDR2 YFSETQ, per germline. The CDR3 coding sequence is TGTGCCAGCAGCTCCGGGACAGCGCAAGAGACCCAGTACTTC. Its translation: CASSSGTAQETQYF.

This clonotype was seen many times. The chain combines TRBV5-1 with TRBJ1-2; no firm D call. Between the trimmed V and J ends, which lost 2 bases and 6 bases, there was a span of 11 bases. Germline V gene data show CDR1 as SGHRS and CDR2 as YFSETQ. There are 13 residues in the CDR3. Here the CDR3 DNA reads TGCGCCAGCAGCTTATCAGGAACTGATGGCTACACCTTC. Amino acids: CASSLSGTDGYTF.